This TCR beta chain came from a study of blood T cell repertoires in COVID-19 (dated by TCRdb to 2018 to 2020). As for the study more broadly: Samples covering the acute and convalescent phases of COVID-19 were provided by collaborators in the United States, Italy and Spain. Where available, HLA class I and class II types were obtained from metadata supplied by the sample provider rather than from assay-based typing. The prospective study material was composed of cDNA or gDNA derived from T cells, B-cell-depleted T cells, or PBMCs. A de-identified subject ID, COVID-19 status, age in years and sex were almost always included in the sample metadata. Samples came from the ongoing ImmuneRACE study (first 160 participants) plus 1,254 subjects from 6 global collaborators. Deeply sampled blood TCRbeta repertoires from subjects exposed to, actively infected with, or recovered from COVID-19 were included in the dataset. The repertoires were made available in a free public database intended to serve as a resource for research on the immune response to SARS-CoV-2.

For this clone: The antigen it recognizes is unknown. The sample holds no much larger clone one base away, and base qualities are not on file.

What the work shows at the level of the full study, not this receptor alone: How much clinical and demographic metadata was included differed by source and by participant, and the metadata was provided uncurated.

TCRbeta CDR3 regions were amplified from genomic DNA by means of the immunoSEQ Assay, a bias-controlled multiplex PCR. The study's processing was this. Within the assay, amplification of reference gene primers was used to estimate how many nucleated cells each sample contained. To quantify the absolute abundance of each unique TCRbeta CDR3 rearrangement, sequence reads were collapsed and filtered. For each sample, productive Simpson clonality was calculated as the square root of Simpson's diversity index over productive rearrangements. TCRdb provides this immuneACCESS table in a form limited to in-frame rearrangements. Some clones are lacking; in checked studies, under half of them reflect an unresolved V gene, and why the rest are absent is not known. D and trimming come from the DNA, and the V and J calls and clone size come from that table. The sample table shows 200,000 to 250,000 clones, and roughly 89% are seen once. Of the sample, 4.1% is held by the ten largest clones.

CDR1 and CDR2, per the germline V gene (reference sequence), are LGHDT and YNNKEL. The CDR3, from cysteine to phenylalanine, totals 16 residues. The retained sequence is limited to the CDR3, 48 bases, with the frame set at the first base. V is reduced by 1 base and J by 9 bases, leaving a spacing of 19 bases between them. Participants in the prospective study were aged roughly 18 to 100 years, lived in under 30 United States geographic areas, and enrolled through a virtual design. To assign participants to cohorts, the prospective study relied on clinical history that participants themselves reported in a screening survey and a study questionnaire. Recovered participants in ImmuneRACE Cohort 3 were defined as having two consecutive negative NP/OP PCR tests, clearance from a healthcare professional, or resolution of symptoms. In the prospective study, mobile phlebotomists collected whole blood, serum and a nasopharyngeal or oropharyngeal swab from each participant. Participants in the prospective study had the option to provide additional blood draws and questionnaires over a roughly 2-month period. Prospective study blood samples were shipped either frozen or at room temperature before DNA extraction.

The rearranged segments are TRBV3-1 (or the pseudogene TRBV3-2) and TRBJ1-5; perhaps TRBD1 is the D gene, with 6 bases matching. The sequenced sample was PBMCs or T cells enriched from blood (not recorded which). The receptor was derived from a woman in her twenties or thirties who had recovered from COVID-19. This receptor has the CDR3 CASSQGPPGASLPQHF. The sequence in DNA is TGTGCCAGCAGCCAAGGCCCTCCAGGGGCCTCACTGCCCCAGCATTTT.